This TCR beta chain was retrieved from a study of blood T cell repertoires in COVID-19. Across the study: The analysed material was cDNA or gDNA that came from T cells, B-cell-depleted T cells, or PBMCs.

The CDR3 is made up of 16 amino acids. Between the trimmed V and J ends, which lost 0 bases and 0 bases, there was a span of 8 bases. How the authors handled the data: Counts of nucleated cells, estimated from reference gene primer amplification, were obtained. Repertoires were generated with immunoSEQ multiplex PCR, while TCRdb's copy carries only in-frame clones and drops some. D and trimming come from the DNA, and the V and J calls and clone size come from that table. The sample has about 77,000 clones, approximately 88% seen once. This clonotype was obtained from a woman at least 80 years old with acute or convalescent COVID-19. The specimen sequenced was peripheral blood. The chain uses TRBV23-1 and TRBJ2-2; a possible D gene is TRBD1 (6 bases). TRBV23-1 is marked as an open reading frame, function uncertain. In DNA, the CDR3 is TGCGCCAGCAGTCAATCTAGGACAGCGAACACCGGGGAGCTGTTTTTT. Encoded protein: CASSQSRTANTGELFF.